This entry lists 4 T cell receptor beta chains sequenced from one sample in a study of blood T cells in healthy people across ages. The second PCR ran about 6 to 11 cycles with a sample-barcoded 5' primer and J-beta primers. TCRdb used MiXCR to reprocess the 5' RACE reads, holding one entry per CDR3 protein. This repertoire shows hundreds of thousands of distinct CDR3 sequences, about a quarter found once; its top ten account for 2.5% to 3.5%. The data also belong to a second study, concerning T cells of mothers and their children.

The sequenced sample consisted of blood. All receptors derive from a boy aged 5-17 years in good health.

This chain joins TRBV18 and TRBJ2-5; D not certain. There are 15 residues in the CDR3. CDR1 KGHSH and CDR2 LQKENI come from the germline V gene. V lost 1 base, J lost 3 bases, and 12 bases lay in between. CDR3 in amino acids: CASSPRGQHEETQYF. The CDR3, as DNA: TGTGCCAGCTCACCACGAGGTCAGCACGAAGAGACCCAGTACTTC.

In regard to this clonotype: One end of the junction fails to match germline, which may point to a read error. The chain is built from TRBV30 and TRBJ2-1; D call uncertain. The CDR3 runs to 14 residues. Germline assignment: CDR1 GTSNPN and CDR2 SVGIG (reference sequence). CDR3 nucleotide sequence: TGTGCCTGGAGTGTGCGGCTATCCTACAACGAGCAGTTCTTC. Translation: CAWSVRLSYNEQFF.

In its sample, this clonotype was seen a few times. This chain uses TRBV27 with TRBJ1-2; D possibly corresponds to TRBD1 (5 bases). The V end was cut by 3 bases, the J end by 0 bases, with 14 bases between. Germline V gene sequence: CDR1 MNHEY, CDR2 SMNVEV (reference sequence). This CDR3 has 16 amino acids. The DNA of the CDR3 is TGTGCCAGCAGTTTCCATCGTCGGGGGGCTAACTATGGCTACACCTTC. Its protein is CASSFHRRGANYGYTF.

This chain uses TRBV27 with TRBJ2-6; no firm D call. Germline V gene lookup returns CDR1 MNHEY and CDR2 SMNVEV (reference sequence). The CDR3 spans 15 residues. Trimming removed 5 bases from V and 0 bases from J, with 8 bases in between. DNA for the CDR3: TGTGCCAGCAGTCGGCATCCCTCTGGGGCCAACGTCCTGACTTTC. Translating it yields CASSRHPSGANVLTF.